The clone carrying this T cell receptor (beta chain) has only a few counts. This specimen belongs to a study of patients and donors after allogeneic stem cell transplantation. TCRdb called the RT-PCR reads again in MiXCR, with one record for every CDR3 protein. This table has 190,000 or so distinct CDR3 sequences, less than 50% appearing once. Germline assignment: CDR1 SQVTM and CDR2 ANQGSEA. V gave up 3 bases and J gave up 4 bases, with 9 bases separating them. The CDR3 covers 12 residues. The gene calls are TRBV29-1 and TRBJ1-2; TRBD1 is a possible D gene (6 bases). Input material: blood, either unsorted or a sorted T cell fraction (not recorded which). This TCR was sampled from a human donor who was either an allogeneic HSCT recipient or a stem cell or donor lymphocyte infusion donor (not recorded which). It is not recorded whose cells these are; they may come from a transplant donor. This CDR3 is CSVDRGGYGYTF. The CDR3 nucleotides read TGCAGCGTTGACAGGGGCGGCTATGGCTACACCTTC.